The subject of this entry is one T cell receptor beta chain. Its antigen is undetermined. Germline-derived CDR1 and CDR2 are SGHTA and FQGNSA. With V trimmed by 5 bases and J by 4 bases, 10 bases remained unmatched. CDR3 length equals 16 residues. The record originates from a study of cytomegalovirus exposure and HLA in healthy donors. Study observations and caveats: In vitro checks showed that three CMV-associated chains really do target CMV antigens. Whilst most TCR sequences proved rare, a subset of public TCRs occurred across many donors.

Among the 110 or so subjects of the validation cohort, separate from the roughly 670-subject first cohort, were the donors. Assay: immunoSEQ multiplex PCR; the TCRdb copy retains only in-frame clones and omits some. The table records just under 75,000 clones, 94% of them present only once. The origin of this receptor is a woman aged 18-29 years in good health and CMV-seropositive. The sample consisted of PBMCs. The V gene is TRBV7-2, the J gene TRBJ1-3, with 8 bases lining up with TRBD1. The DNA for the CDR3 is TGTGCCAGCAGCCCCAACCCCCGGACAGGGGGAAACACCATATATTTT. Its translation: CASSPNPRTGGNTIYF.